The 3 T cell receptor beta chains below come from one sample, sequenced in a study of OX40 agonist ivuxolimab in advanced cancers. Sequencing was performed with immunoSEQ multiplex PCR; in TCRdb, only in-frame clones are kept and a portion is missing. The sample has nearly 95,000 clones, under 95% seen once. The sample in question was CD4+ or CD8+ T cells sorted from blood, obtained in a trial of the OX40 agonist ivuxolimab. All receptors come from an adult with an advanced solid tumor such as melanoma, head and neck, liver or kidney cancer.

The chain uses TRBV27 and TRBJ1-6; D perhaps matches TRBD1 (5 bases). Germline lookup yields CDR1 MNHEY and CDR2 SMNVEV (reference sequence). V gave up 3 bases and J gave up 4 bases, with 7 bases separating them. The CDR3 has 14 residues. The CDR3 protein is CASSFRGYNSPLHF. CDR3 coding DNA: TGTGCCAGCAGTTTTAGGGGTTATAATTCACCCCTCCACTTT.

This clone was seen just once. The chain combines TRBV19 with TRBJ2-4, with 7 nucleotides matching TRBD2. Looked up from germline, CDR1 is LNHDA and CDR2 is SQIVND (reference sequence). The CDR3 loop spans 17 amino acids. After removal of 0 bases from V and 8 bases from J, the junction contained 13 bases not matched to a gene. CDR3 coding DNA: TGTGCCAGTAGTATAGATCGGAGCGGGCCGGCGGGGGACATTCAGTACTTC. Translation gives CASSIDRSGPAGDIQYF.

The genes are TRBV27 and TRBJ1-1, with no clear D. The V end lost 5 bases, the J end lost 4 bases, and 17 bases lay between the germline ends. The CDR3 runs 15 residues. Germline V gives CDR1 MNHEY, CDR2 SMNVEV (reference sequence). The CDR3 region has the DNA TGTGCCAGCAGTCCCCTAACCGGGGATGGCACTGAAGCTTTCTTT. Its protein is CASSPLTGDGTEAFF.